The clone carrying this T cell receptor (beta chain) appeared once. Its specificity is not known. These data come from a study of a mutant IDH1 vaccine in newly diagnosed glioma. Time point here: week 23, last vaccination. A single vaccine dose contained 300 ug of mutant IDH1 20-mer peptide, and topical imiquimod was used with it. Clones were sequenced by immunoSEQ multiplex PCR, and TCRdb holds only the in-frame ones, with some missing. The table lists roughly 60,000 clones, roughly 84% of them singletons. The CDR3 has 14 residues. The germline gives CDR1 MNHNY, CDR2 SVGAGI (reference sequence). V lost 5 bases and J 7 bases, leaving 12 bases between the germline ends.

This TCR came from a young man with glioma. The source was PBMCs, collected from a glioma patient whose treatment included an IDH1 peptide vaccine. The rearrangement links TRBV6-6 to TRBJ1-6; the D is unclear. In DNA, the CDR3 is TGTGCCAGCAGTACCTCGGGTAGGAATTCACCCCTCCACTTT. The encoded protein is CASSTSGRNSPLHF.